This T cell receptor beta chain was captured in a study of low-dose radiotherapy and immunotherapy resistance in tumors. The donors' regimen was nivolumab, ipilimumab, aspirin, low-dose cyclophosphamide and low-dose radiotherapy. This CDR3 has 16 amino acids. Germline V gene data show CDR1 as SGHDN and CDR2 as FVKESK. V was pared by 1 base and J by 2 bases, with 15 bases between. First-strand cDNA relied on TRAV- and TRBV-specific primers spanning alpha and beta chains. TCR amplification ran 20 PCR cycles using constant-region and V-primer adapter primers. TCRdb re-analysed the reads in MiXCR, keeping a single row per CDR3 protein. The table records more than 15,000 distinct CDR3 sequences, roughly 70% of them present only once.

The clonotype was recovered from a human donor with advanced metastatic prostate, ovarian, gallbladder or colorectal cancer (not recorded which). This table probably holds off-target reads from a library built for another chain. The chain carries TRBV14 and TRBJ2-7; the D is unclear. This chain's CDR3 is CASSQVSGPPTYEQYF. CDR3 sequence (DNA): TGTGCCAGCAGCCAAGTCTCCGGCCCGCCAACCTACGAGCAGTACTTC.